This T cell receptor beta chain was identified during a study of blood T cell repertoires in COVID-19. The CDR3 covers 13 residues. V lost 2 bases and J 5 bases, leaving 9 bases between the germline ends. In the original processing: Nucleated cell number was recorded as an estimate derived from reference gene primer amplification. Some clones are missing from TCRdb's copy, which holds only in-frame ones; the method was immunoSEQ multiplex PCR. That table supplies the V and J calls and clone size; D and trimming were determined from the DNA. The repertoire includes over 300,000 clones, 70% to 90% of them detected once, and more than 0.9% sits in the top ten.

Sequenced: PBMCs or T cells enriched from blood (not recorded which). V gene TRBV12-3 or TRBV12-4 combines with J gene TRBJ2-5; tentative D call: TRBD1 (7 bases). The clonotype originates from a woman aged 30 to 39 with acute COVID-19. CDR3 sequence: CASSLSGGETQYF. The DNA of the CDR3 is TGTGCCAGCAGTTTATCAGGGGGGGAGACCCAGTACTTC.